A selection of T cell receptor beta chains follows, all from one sample in a study of control samples from healthy donors and cancer patients. Some clones are missing from TCRdb's copy, which holds only in-frame ones; the method was immunoSEQ multiplex PCR. The data show some 150,000 clones, 94% seen once. Sequencing was performed on blood. These receptors were obtained from a man aged 35-49 years in good health. CDR3s include the opening cysteine and the closing phenylalanine or tryptophan. A D gene is named only where the DNA matches it firmly. The listing skips clone size in some rows; elsewhere it reads once, few, many or a size class.

d_call j_call v_call clone_size cdr3_nt cdr3_aa
- TRBJ1-6 TRBV18 - TGTGCCAGCTCCTCCTCACGGAGTCATAATTCACCCCTCCACTTT CASSSSRSHNSPLHF
- TRBJ1-5 TRBV6-6 - TGTGCCAGCAGCCCGGACGGAGCCCAGCATTTT CASSPDGAQHF
TRBD1 TRBJ2-7 TRBV13 - TGTGCCAGCAGCAATGGACAGGGGACCTACGAGCAGTACTTC CASSNGQGTYEQYF
- TRBJ1-6 TRBV28 once TGTGCCATCGGACAGAACTATAATTCACCCCTCCACTTT CAIGQNYNSPLHF
TRBD1 TRBJ1-1 TRBV15 - TGTGCCACCAGCAGAGGGGCAGGGGGGAACACTGAAGCTTTCTTT CATSRGAGGNTEAFF
- TRBJ1-5 TRBV3-1/TRBV3-2 - TGTGCCAGCAGCCAATTTCTAGGAAATCAGCCCCAGCATTTT CASSQFLGNQPQHF
- TRBJ1-2 TRBV5-6 - TGTGCCAGCAGCTTGGTTACAGCAGGGCGGACTAACTATGGCTACACCTTC CASSLVTAGRTNYGYTF
- TRBJ1-5 TRBV6-5 few TGTGCCAGCAGGTCAGGGACGAATCAGCCCCAGCATTTT CASRSGTNQPQHF
- TRBJ1-2 TRBV5-5 - TGTGCCAGCAGCTTGGTGGAGGGGGGCGACCAAGGCTACACCTTC CASSLVEGGDQGYTF
- TRBJ2-5 TRBV19 - TGTGCCAGTGGTAAGAGAGACCAAGAGACCCAGTACTTC CASGKRDQETQYF
- TRBJ1-5 TRBV4-1 - TGCGCCAGCAGCCAAGGAGAGAATCAGCCCCAGCATTTT CASSQGENQPQHF
- TRBJ1-5 TRBV10-3 - TGTGCCATCAGCAGGGATTCCGACAATCAGCCCCAGCATTTT CAISRDSDNQPQHF
- TRBJ1-3 TRBV15 once TGTGCCACCAGCAGAGATGTGGCCCCTATCTCTGGAAACACCATATATTTT CATSRDVAPISGNTIYF
- TRBJ2-4 TRBV11-2 - TGTGCCAGCAGCTCCACAGGGTTAGCCAAAAACATTCAGTACTTC CASSSTGLAKNIQYF
- TRBJ1-1 TRBV5-4 - TGTGCCAGCGAAACCCAGAGAGGGGGCACTGAAGCTTTCTTT CASETQRGGTEAFF
- TRBJ2-5 TRBV5-6 once TGTGCCAGCAGCGGCCCCGACGCCGGGGTAGTGTACTTC CASSGPDAGVVYF
- TRBJ1-1 TRBV27 - TGTGCCAGCCAGCAGACGGACATGAACACTGAAGCTTTCTTT CASQQTDMNTEAFF
- TRBJ1-5 TRBV30 - TGTGCCTGGAGTCGAGGGGAAGTAGAGCCCCAGCATTTT CAWSRGEVEPQHF
- TRBJ2-1 TRBV5-5 - TGTGCCAGCAGCTTTCGGACGGGTAATGAGCAGTTCTTC CASSFRTGNEQFF
TRBD1 TRBJ1-2 TRBV11-1 - TGTGCCAGCAGCCGTGGACAGGGAAAGGGCTATGGCTACACCTTC CASSRGQGKGYGYTF
- TRBJ1-2 TRBV24-1 - TGTGCCACCAGTGATTTTCTGCAGGGTGGCTACACCTTC CATSDFLQGGYTF
TRBD1 TRBJ2-1 TRBV7-9 - TGTGCCAGCAGCCCCCAGGACAGGGTTTGGGATGAGCAGTTCTTC CASSPQDRVWDEQFF
- TRBJ1-6 TRBV9 once TGTGCCAGCAGCGTATCCGAGACTAATTCACCCCTCCACTTT CASSVSETNSPLHF
TRBD2 TRBJ2-1 TRBV24-1 - TGTGCCACCAGTCATCCCCGGGGGGGCTACAATGAGCAGTTCTTC CATSHPRGGYNEQFF
TRBD1 TRBJ1-2 TRBV27 - TGTGCCAGCAGTCCTTCTGGGACAGGGGGTAATGGCTACACCTTC CASSPSGTGGNGYTF
- TRBJ1-2 TRBV4-1 - TGCGCCAGCAGCCAAGACTTACAGCGAGCTAACTATGGCTACACCTTC CASSQDLQRANYGYTF